A single sample gave rise to the 10 T cell receptor beta chains below, sequenced in a study of CD8 T cells in ankylosing spondylitis. Study-wide findings and caveats: Made up of under 10 highly homologous variants, a TCR beta motif appeared characteristic of ankylosing spondylitis blood.

TCRdb redid the calling of the 5' RACE reads with MiXCR, one entry per CDR3 protein. The data hold a few hundred thousand distinct CDR3 sequences, with 20% to 25% observed a single time. No antigen has been identified for these receptors. Sequenced: blood, either unsorted or a sorted T cell fraction (not recorded which). The receptors come from a male donor with ankylosing spondylitis.

This chain connects TRBV7-3 to TRBJ2-7, with D possibly being TRBD2 (6 bases). V lost 2 bases and J lost 6, with 14 bases in between. CDR1 SGHTA and CDR2 FQGTGA come from the germline V gene. This CDR3 region has 14 residues. CDR3 in DNA: TGTGCCAGCAGCTTAGAGCGGGCCTCCGGCGAGCAGTACTTC. This sequence encodes CASSLERASGEQYF.

This clonotype was seen a few times. The chain combines TRBV5-6 with TRBJ1-6; 9 nucleotides match TRBD1. V was pared by 4 bases and J by 7 bases, with 6 bases of the junction left unmatched. The CDR3 runs 15 residues. Germline V lookup: CDR1 SGHDT, CDR2 YYEEEE. The DNA of the CDR3 is TGTGCCAGCAGCCGACCGGGACAGGGAAATTCACCCCTCCACTTT. This translates into CASSRPGQGNSPLHF.

This clonotype was observed a few times. The gene calls are TRBV12-3 or TRBV12-4 and TRBJ2-7; 12 bases agree with TRBD2. J was trimmed by 5 bases and V by 5 bases; bases with no gene match: 4. The length of the CDR3 is 14 residues. The CDR3 bases are TGTGCCAGCAGTCTGCGGACTAGCGGGGACGAGCAGTACTTC. Amino acid sequence: CASSLRTSGDEQYF.

The chain links TRBV20-1 to TRBJ2-7; the D is unclear. The germline gives CDR1 DFQATT, CDR2 SNEGSKA (reference sequence). Between the trimmed V and J ends, which lost 1 base and 6 bases, there was a span of 4 bases. This CDR3 has 10 residues. DNA for the CDR3: TGCAGTGCTAGAGGGACCGAGCAGTACTTC. Its protein product is CSARGTEQYF.

This clonotype turned up a few times. This chain joins TRBV4-1 and TRBJ2-7; D may be TRBD2 (5 bases). V was trimmed by 1 base and J by 3 bases, leaving 10 bases between them. CDR1 and CDR2 (germline): MGHRA, YSYEKL. CDR3 size: 14 residues. The CDR3: CASSQAIRGYEQYF. CDR3 sequence (DNA): TGCGCCAGCAGCCAAGCAATACGGGGCTACGAGCAGTACTTC.

This clonotype was detected many times. The V call is TRBV12-3 or TRBV12-4, the J call TRBJ2-7; TRBD2 agrees at 7 bases. This CDR3 has 15 amino acids. V shed 3 bases and J 4 bases; nucleotides not matched to a gene: 9. The CDR3 DNA is TGTGCCAGCAGTTTGGTGGCGGGAGACTTGTACGAGCAGTACTTC. Amino acid sequence: CASSLVAGDLYEQYF.

This clonotype was seen only a few times. The CDR3 loop reads CASSPPWASGKNEQFF. Written as DNA, the CDR3 is TGTGCCAGCAGCCCTCCGTGGGCTAGCGGGAAGAATGAGCAGTTCTTC. The J gene is TRBJ2-1, the V gene TRBV9; 9 bases match TRBD2. Germline CDR1 reads SGDLS; CDR2 reads YYNGEE. This CDR3 has 16 amino acids. Trimming at V came to 4 bases and at J to 7 bases, leaving 12 bases not matched to a gene.

The chain is built from TRBV7-9 and TRBJ2-2; TRBD2 might be the D (5 bases). This CDR3 has 15 amino acids. CDR1 and CDR2 (germline): SEHNR, FQNEAQ (reference sequence). Between the trimmed V and J ends, which lost 1 base and 6 bases, there was a span of 12 bases. The CDR3 loop is CASSLDGTGAGELFF. For the CDR3, the DNA is TGTGCCAGCAGCTTAGACGGAACCGGGGCCGGGGAGCTGTTTTTT.

The CDR3 spells CAIGWAGSNTEAFF. Here the CDR3 DNA reads TGTGCCATCGGATGGGCTGGTAGCAACACTGAAGCTTTCTTT. The chain is built from TRBV7-9 and TRBJ1-1; D is undetermined. Deletions cut 10 bases from V and 2 bases from J, with 17 bases between. CDR3 length: 14 residues. Germline V gene sequence: CDR1 SEHNR, CDR2 FQNEAQ (reference sequence).

This chain uses TRBV24-1 with TRBJ2-5; TRBD1 is a possible D gene (6 bases). The CDR3 spans 17 residues. V was cut by 3 bases and J by 0 bases, with 16 bases left in between. CDR1 and CDR2 (germline): KGHDR, SFDVKD. The CDR3 loop is CATSDGTRMANQETQYF. CDR3 sequence (DNA): TGTGCCACCAGTGATGGGACAAGGATGGCGAACCAAGAGACCCAGTACTTC.